The 16 T cell receptor beta chains below all came from one sample that was sequenced in a study of CD8+ T cells in alopecia areata. Markers used for sorting pooled cutaneous lymph node cells were CD4, CD8alpha, NKG2D, NKG2ACE and others. RNA extraction was followed by reverse transcription into cDNA, which acted as the sequencing template. Clones were read by immunoSEQ multiplex PCR, and TCRdb kept only the in-frame ones, dropping some. The sample has around 300,000 clones, none seen only once; the top ten hold 1.2%. Sequencing was done on a sample of CD4+ T cells sorted from a lymph node. The receptors come from a C3H/HeJ mouse with alopecia areata. Mice of this strain are of MHC haplotype H2-k.

Worth noting for this clone: All gene names here are mouse names. The missing CDR3 end, 4 residues past where the read stops, is filled in from the germline J gene. This chain uses TRBV13-2 with TRBJ2-7, with a weak D call TRBD2 (7 bases). Trimming stripped 5 bases from V and 1 base from J, with 13 bases between. This CDR3 region has 14 residues. Germline CDR1 reads NNHNN; CDR2 reads SYGAGS (reference sequence). The CDR3 loop is CASGRGGWSYEQYF. The CDR3 bases that were read are TGTGCCAGCGGGAGGGGGGGTTGGTCCTAT.

This clone was seen more than once but under ten times. The germline and genes are mouse ones. The read terminates 4 residues ahead of where the CDR3 ends, so the germline J gene completes it. This sequence joins TRBV13-1 and TRBJ2-3; 10 nucleotides agree with TRBD1. The CDR3 is made up of 15 amino acids. With 7 bases clipped from V and 2 bases from J, the junction kept 7 bases outside the gene matches. Germline loops: CDR1 NSHNY, CDR2 SYGAGN. The sequenced part of the CDR3 DNA is TGTGCCAGCGGGAGACAGGGGGCGGTTGCAGAA. Translated: CASGRQGAVAE. The whole CDR3 is CASGRQGAVAETLYF.

Remarks on this clone: The gene names here belong to mouse. The missing CDR3 end, 4 residues past where the read stops, is filled in from the germline J gene. Within the sample, other DNA sequences also encode this same CDR3. This chain connects TRBV1 to TRBJ2-7, with 10 bases lining up with TRBD2. The germline CDR1 and CDR2 sequences are NSQYPW and LRSPGD (reference sequence). This CDR3 spans 12 amino acids. The CDR3 here is CTCRDWGYEQYF. CDR3 DNA (partial): TGCACCTGCAGGGACTGGGGGTAT.

This clone was found a few times. Mouse germline and gene names are used. CDR3 sequence reads: CASSFGHNSYEQYF. CDR3 bases read: TGTGCCAGCAGTTTCGGTCACAACTCCTAT. V is TRBV14 and J is TRBJ2-7; D is uncertain. The read stops 4 residues short of the end of the CDR3; the missing end is completed from the germline J gene. CDR1 SGHDT and CDR2 FRDEAV come from the germline V gene. CDR3 length: 14 amino acids. V lost 1 base to trimming and J lost 0 bases, with 8 bases between them.

This clone came up many times. Germline and genes here are mouse. The read falls 4 residues short of the CDR3 end, and the missing part is taken from the germline J gene. This chain connects TRBV14 to TRBJ1-2, with 7 nucleotides matching TRBD1. The CDR3 consists of 14 residues. Germline-derived CDR1 and CDR2 are SGHDT and FRDEAV. Unmatched junction bases numbered 4, after V lost 5 bases and J lost 0 bases. This CDR3 reads CASSRTGTNSDYTF. The part of the CDR3 DNA that was read is TGTGCCAGCAGCCGGACAGGAACAAACTCC.

A remark on this clone: Gene names and germline match the mouse. Read sequence stops 4 residues before the CDR3 end, and the germline J gene provides the missing end. The gene calls are TRBV13-1 and TRBJ2-4, with 12 bases lining up with TRBD2. This CDR3 has 15 amino acids. The V gene's germline CDR1 is NSHNY and CDR2 SYGAGN. Here the CDR3 reads CASSGRDWGENTLYF. CDR3 DNA, as far as it was read: TGTGCCAGCAGTGGCCGGGACTGGGGGGAAAAC.

A few counts support this clone. The germline and genes are mouse ones. The read ends 4 residues before the CDR3 terminus; that terminus is restored from the germline J gene. This rearrangement joins TRBV14 to TRBJ2-5, with a tentative D call TRBD1 (5 bases). The CDR3 sequence is 14 residues long. The V and J ends lost 5 bases and 2 bases respectively, with 12 bases between them. CDR1 and CDR2 from the germline V gene are SGHDT and FRDEAV. Partial CDR3 DNA: TGTGCCAGCAGCCCCCGGACAATCCAAGAC. It codes for CASSPRTIQD. The entire CDR3 sequence reads CASSPRTIQDTQYF.

This clone came up a few times. The gene names given are mouse names. The read falls 4 residues short of the CDR3 end, and the missing part is taken from the germline J gene. The rearrangement uses TRBV13-3 and TRBJ2-3; 7 bases agree with TRBD1. Germline V lookup: CDR1 NNHDY, CDR2 SYVADS. The CDR3 consists of 16 residues. V trimming: 3 bases; J trimming: 0 bases; junction bases outside the gene matches: 7. CDR3 amino acids: CASSGGTDNSAETLYF. CDR3 DNA, as far as it was read: TGTGCCAGCAGTGGGGGGACAGACAATAGTGCAGAA.

This clone was counted between two and nine times. The gene symbols are mouse symbols. The read finishes 4 residues shy of the CDR3 end, and the germline J gene is used to complete it. The same CDR3 also results from other DNA sequences found in this sample. The rearrangement links TRBV13-2 to TRBJ2-1, with D possibly TRBD1 on 6 matching bases. Germline loops: CDR1 NNHNN, CDR2 SYGAGS (reference sequence). The CDR3 covers 13 residues. Trimming took 5 bases from V and 5 from J, leaving 11 bases between them. This chain's CDR3 is CASGQGLDAEQFF. The DNA read from the CDR3 is TGTGCCAGCGGCCAGGGGCTGGATGCT.

This clone was seen a handful of times. These gene names are mouse names. The missing CDR3 end, 4 residues past where the read stops, is filled in from the germline J gene. This chain links TRBV19 with TRBJ2-5, with D possibly matching TRBD2 (7 bases). Germline assignment: CDR1 FNHDT and CDR2 SITEND (reference sequence). Trimming took off 2 bases at V and 1 base at J, with 14 bases between the two ends. This CDR3 spans 16 amino acids. Partial CDR3 DNA: TGTGCCAGCAGTATTAGGGGGGCCGGGGACCAAGAC. It is translated as CASSIRGAGDQD. The full CDR3 protein reads CASSIRGAGDQDTQYF.

This clone was picked up a small number of times. Gene names and germline match the mouse. The CDR3 goes on 4 residues after the read ends, and that part is filled in from the germline J gene. The rearrangement links TRBV13-3 to TRBJ2-4; no firm D call. The CDR3 has 11 residues. CDR1 is NNHDY and CDR2 is SYVADS in the germline V gene. The part of the CDR3 DNA that was read is TGTGCCAGCAGTGGCAGTAAC. Its translation is CASSGSN. The full CDR3 protein is CASSGSNTLYF.

In regard to this clone: The genes and germline here are from mouse. Coverage ceases 4 residues before the CDR3 finishes, and the germline J gene fills in the end. V usage is TRBV19 and J usage is TRBJ2-7; a possible D gene is TRBD1 (5 bases). The CDR3 spans 14 residues. The germline gives CDR1 FNHDT, CDR2 SITEND (reference sequence). Trimming stripped 1 base from V and 0 bases from J, with 8 bases between. Partial CDR3 DNA: TGTGCCAGCAGTATACAGGACAACTCCTAT. It translates to CASSIQDNSY. The entire CDR3 reads CASSIQDNSYEQYF.

In regard to this clone: Gene names denote mouse genes. The DNA ends 4 residues before the CDR3 does, and the rest of the CDR3 is filled in from the germline J gene. The chain joins TRBV13-1 to TRBJ2-4; 7 nucleotides line up with TRBD2. This CDR3 is 18 amino acids long. Germline-derived CDR1 and CDR2 are NSHNY and SYGAGN. With 0 bases clipped from V and 1 base from J, the junction kept 11 bases outside the gene matches. The CDR3 loop reads CASSDAAGGRGGQNTLYF. Partial CDR3 DNA: TGTGCCAGCAGTGATGCAGCTGGGGGAAGAGGTGGTCAAAAC.

In this sample, this clone turned up many times. The gene names here belong to mouse. The CDR3 end is not reached by the read, which stops 4 residues before it; the germline J gene fills it in. J is TRBJ2-3 and V is TRBV1; D is undetermined. The CDR3 spans 14 residues. Germline CDR1 is NSQYPW and CDR2 is LRSPGD (reference sequence). Between the trimmed V and J ends, which lost 2 bases and 0 bases, there was a span of 6 bases. The CDR3 spells CTCSAQASAETLYF. The CDR3 bases that were read are TGCACCTGCAGTGCACAGGCTAGTGCAGAA. The full variable domain, completed using reference TRBV1 and TRBJ2-3, is VTLLEQNPRWRLVPRGQAVNLRCILKNSQYPWMSWYQQDLQKQLQWLFTLRSPGDKEVKSLPGADYLATRVTDTELRLQVANMSQGRTLYCTCSAQASAETLYFGSGTRLTVL.

A note on this clone: All gene names here are mouse names. The sequence runs out 4 residues before the end of the CDR3; the remainder is reconstructed from the germline J gene. Other DNA sequences in this specimen translate into the identical CDR3. V usage is TRBV31 and J usage is TRBJ2-2; D might be TRBD1 (7 bases). V was shortened by 0 bases and J by 2 bases, with 10 bases between the two germline ends. This CDR3 comprises 15 residues. Germline V CDR1 and CDR2: GKSSPN, SITVG. This CDR3 reads CAWSLQGGNTGQLYF. CDR3 DNA (partial): TGTGCCTGGAGTCTCCAGGGGGGTAACACCGGG.

As concerns this clone: Mouse germline and gene names are used. The read terminates 4 residues ahead of where the CDR3 ends, so the germline J gene completes it. At the DNA level, this CDR3 is encoded by other sequences in the same sample as well. The chain combines TRBV1 with TRBJ1-2; 8 positions agree with TRBD1. V shed 4 bases and J 2 bases; nucleotides not matched to a gene: 3. This CDR3 has 14 amino acids. Germline V gene sequence: CDR1 NSQYPW, CDR2 LRSPGD (reference sequence). The CDR3: CTCSDRGRNSDYTF. The CDR3 bases that were read are TGCACCTGCAGTGACAGGGGGAGGAACTCC.